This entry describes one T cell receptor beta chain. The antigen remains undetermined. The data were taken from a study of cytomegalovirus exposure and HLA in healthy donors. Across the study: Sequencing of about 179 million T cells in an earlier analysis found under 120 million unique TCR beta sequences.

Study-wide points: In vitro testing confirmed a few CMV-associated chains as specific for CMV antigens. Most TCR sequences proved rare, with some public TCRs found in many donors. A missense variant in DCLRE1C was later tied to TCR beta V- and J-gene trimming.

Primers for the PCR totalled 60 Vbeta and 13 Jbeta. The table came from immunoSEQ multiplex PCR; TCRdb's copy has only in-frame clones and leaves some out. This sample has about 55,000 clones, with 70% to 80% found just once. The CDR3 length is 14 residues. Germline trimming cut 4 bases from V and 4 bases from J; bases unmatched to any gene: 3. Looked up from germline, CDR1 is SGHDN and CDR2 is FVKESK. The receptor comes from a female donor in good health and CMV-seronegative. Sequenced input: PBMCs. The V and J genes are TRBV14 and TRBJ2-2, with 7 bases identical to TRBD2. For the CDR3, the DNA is TGTGCCAGCAGCCCATGGGGGGGCACCGGGGAGCTGTTTTTT. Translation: CASSPWGGTGELFF.